The rows below give T cell receptor beta chains drawn from one sample of a study of radiotherapy plus CTLA-4 blockade in lung cancer. Profiled with immunoSEQ multiplex PCR; TCRdb holds only in-frame clones, not every one. The repertoire holds around 78,000 clones, around 76% seen once, with approximately 4% in the top ten. Source: peripheral blood, taken from a patient treated with radiotherapy plus ipilimumab. These receptors came from a human donor with non-small cell lung cancer who had a partial response to radiotherapy plus ipilimumab. Some clones in this sample may be carry-over from other donors' samples. Both conserved end residues are trimmed from each CDR3. Fields, in order: V gene, CDR3 protein.

TRBV11-3	ASSLGAPNNEQF
TRBV18	ASSPGQGNEKLF
TRBV6-4	ASSALSGEQF
TRBV10-1	ASIGVETGGKDEQF
TRBV10-3	AISEPGQGEKEQY
TRBV18	ASSLSTVYSYNEQF
TRBV18	ASSPGPRRENYEQY
TRBV6-1	ASGLHSGNTIY
TRBV28	ASPRQDNGTPLH
TRBV28	ASTWAGGGQPQH
TRBV18	ASSPPGTGEYEQY
TRBV28	ASKHLDRANQPQH
TRBV7-6	ASSEKASGNTEAF